A selection of T cell receptor beta chains follows, all from one sample in a study of CD8 T cells in Susac syndrome. In TCRdb, the immunoSEQ multiplex PCR reads were re-called with MiXCR into one record per CDR3 protein. The data contain roughly 400,000 distinct CDR3 sequences, 85% of them singletons. The specimen sequenced was CD8+ T cells from PBMCs. Every receptor here comes from a human donor with multiple sclerosis. The CDR3 runs from the conserved cysteine through the conserved F or W. A D gene is named only where the DNA matches it firmly. Not every row has a clone size; where given, it reads once, few, many or a size class.

TRBD2	TRBV30	TRBJ2-3	-	TGTGCCTGGAGTCGAGCGGGGGGATACACAGATACGCAGTATTTT	CAWSRAGGYTDTQYF
TRBD1	TRBV20-1	TRBJ2-1	once	TGCAGTGCTACCCTGACAGGGGGCTACAATGAGCAGTTCTTC	CSATLTGGYNEQFF
-	TRBV7-9	TRBJ2-2	once	TGTGCCAGCAGCTTTACCGGAGCGAACACCGGGGAGCTGTTTTTT	CASSFTGANTGELFF
TRBD2	TRBV6-2/TRBV6-3	TRBJ2-1	-	TGTGCCAGCAGTTACTTTCTGACTAGCGGGATTTACAATGAGCAGTTCTTC	CASSYFLTSGIYNEQFF
-	TRBV7-9	TRBJ1-1	-	TGTGCCGCCAAGACAGGTGCGAACACTGAAGCTTTCTTT	CAAKTGANTEAFF
-	TRBV5-1	TRBJ1-1	-	TGCGCCAGCAGCCCACAGACCCCGAACACTGAAGCTTTCTTT	CASSPQTPNTEAFF
-	TRBV6-5	TRBJ1-4	-	TGTGCCAGCAGTTACTCGATCCAGGGCCTAGCAACTAATGAAAAACTGTTTTTT	CASSYSIQGLATNEKLFF
-	TRBV6-6	TRBJ1-3	-	TGTGCCAGCGAAGACGAAAACACCATATATTTT	CASEDENTIYF
TRBD2	TRBV7-2	TRBJ2-2	-	TGTGCCAGCACCAGACTAGCGGGAGTTGCGAACACCGGGGAGCTGTTTTTT	CASTRLAGVANTGELFF
-	TRBV4-1	TRBJ2-1	-	TGCGCCAGCAGCCAAGTAGGTTTGCGTATCAATGAGCAGTTCTTC	CASSQVGLRINEQFF
-	TRBV27	TRBJ2-7	-	TGTGCCAGCGCCGAGGACAGTCCGACCTCCTACGAGCAGTACTTC	CASAEDSPTSYEQYF
TRBD1	TRBV28	TRBJ2-4	few	TGTGCCAGCAGTTTAGGGACAGATCAGGGCTTAGCCAAAAACATTCAGTACTTC	CASSLGTDQGLAKNIQYF
-	TRBV7-9	TRBJ2-1	-	TGTGCCAGCAGCCACTGGGACAAGAACAATGAGCAGTTCTTC	CASSHWDKNNEQFF
-	TRBV5-1	TRBJ2-5	-	TGCGCCAGCAGCTTGGACGTGGGGGAAGGCGGCCAAGAGACCCAGTACTTC	CASSLDVGEGGQETQYF
TRBD1	TRBV6-1	TRBJ2-1	few	TGTGCCAGCAGGATACGGACAGGGGGTAATGAGCAGTTCTTC	CASRIRTGGNEQFF
TRBD1	TRBV29-1	TRBJ1-2	-	TGCAGCGTTGAAGCCTACAGGGGGGACGACTATGGCTACACCTTC	CSVEAYRGDDYGYTF
-	TRBV20-1	TRBJ2-7	-	TGCAGTGCTAGCCCTTGGGGATACGGAGCTTTCCCCTACGAGCAGTACTTC	CSASPWGYGAFPYEQYF
-	TRBV29-1	TRBJ1-1	-	TGCAGCGTTGACCCTTACGAGAACACTGAAGCTTTCTTT	CSVDPYENTEAFF
-	TRBV7-6	TRBJ2-5	-	TGTGCCAGCAGCCGCTGGTCCGGACAAGACCAAGAGACCCAGTACTTC	CASSRWSGQDQETQYF
TRBD2	TRBV19	TRBJ2-1	-	TGTGCCAGTAGTTTGCGGGAGGGCGGCTATGAGCAGTTCTTC	CASSLREGGYEQFF
-	TRBV6-1	TRBJ1-2	once	TGTGCCAGCAGTGAAGGGGGGGAAATCTATGGCTACACCTTC	CASSEGGEIYGYTF
-	TRBV3-1	TRBJ2-6	once	TGTGCCAGCAGCCCCAATGCAGGGGCGGACTCTGGGGCCAACGTCCTGACTTTC	CASSPNAGADSGANVLTF
TRBD2	TRBV6-1	TRBJ2-5	-	TGTGCCAGCAGAGGGGTAGAGTCTAGCGGGAGGGGGGAGACCCAGTACTTC	CASRGVESSGRGETQYF